The 10 T cell receptor beta chains given below trace back to one sample, sequenced in a study of blood T cell repertoires in COVID-19. Profiling relied on immunoSEQ multiplex PCR, and the TCRdb table lists in-frame clones only, not all of them. The top ten clones hold about 9.4% of a sample with hundreds of thousands of clones, about nine tenths of them seen once. Source material: PBMCs or T cells enriched from blood (not recorded which). These receptors were collected from a woman aged 25 to 39 who had recovered from COVID-19.

The chain couples TRBV11-2 to TRBJ2-2, with D possibly being TRBD2 (6 bases). V gave up 0 bases and J gave up 2 bases, with 13 bases separating them. Germline CDR1 SGHAT, CDR2 FQNNGV. This CDR3 spans 17 amino acids. CDR3 DNA: TGTGCCAGCAGCTTAGATCATGATAGCGGCAACACCGGGGAGCTGTTTTTT. As protein: CASSLDHDSGNTGELFF. The whole variable domain, remainder taken from reference TRBV11-2 and TRBJ2-2, is EAGVAQSPRYKIIEKRQSVAFWCNPISGHATLYWYQQILGQGPKLLIQFQNNGVVDDSQLPKDRFSAERLKGVDSTLKIQPAKLEDSAVYLCASSLDHDSGNTGELFFGEGSRLTVL.

The chain combines TRBV28 with TRBJ2-3; D is perhaps TRBD2 (6 bases). Germline-derived CDR1 and CDR2 are MDHEN and SYDVKM. CDR3 length: 16 amino acids. Trimming removed 2 bases at V and 1 base at J, with 13 bases between. DNA of the CDR3: TGTGCCAGCAGTTTAACTTCGGGCGGGGGCACAGATACGCAGTATTTT. It is translated as CASSLTSGGGTDTQYF.

The CDR3 bases are TGTGCCAGCTCACCACCGTGGCTAGCGGGAGGCCCCGGGGAGCTGTTTTTT. Its protein product is CASSPPWLAGGPGELFF. The V gene is TRBV18, the J gene TRBJ2-2; 11 nucleotides agree with TRBD2. The germline V gene encodes CDR1 KGHSH and CDR2 LQKENI. The length of the CDR3 is 17 residues. Trimming removed 0 bases from V and 6 bases from J; junction bases left unmatched: 6. The variable domain in full, with the rest retrieved from reference TRBV18 and TRBJ2-2, is NAGVMQNPRHLVRRRGQEARLRCSPMKGHSHVYWYRQLPEEGLKFMVYLQKENIIDESGMPKERFSAEFPKEGPSILRIQQVVRGDSAAYFCASSPPWLAGGPGELFFGEGSRLTVL.

This chain links TRBV4-1 with TRBJ2-7, with TRBD2 matching 7 bases. V lost 2 bases to trimming and J lost 6 bases; unmatched junction nucleotides: 4. CDR1 and CDR2 from the germline V gene are MGHRA and YSYEKL. The CDR3 length is 13 residues. The CDR3 loop reads CASSQLGLVEQYF. DNA for the CDR3: TGCGCCAGCAGCCAACTAGGACTAGTCGAGCAGTACTTC.

The chain couples TRBV19 to TRBJ2-2; 8 nucleotides line up with TRBD2. With 6 bases clipped from V and 2 bases from J, the junction kept 8 bases outside the gene matches. The CDR3 has 16 residues. Germline CDR1 LNHDA, CDR2 SQIVND (reference sequence). CDR3 sequence (DNA): TGTGCCAGTAGCCCTACCGGGGGGGCCAACACCGGGGAGCTGTTTTTT. Amino acid sequence: CASSPTGGANTGELFF.

This chain joins TRBV11-2 and TRBJ2-1; 10 bases map to TRBD2. CDR3 size: 15 residues. V lost 5 bases and J lost 4; bases outside the gene matches: 5. Germline V CDR1 and CDR2: SGHAT, FQNNGV. The CDR3 is CASSDRLAGYNEQFF. The CDR3 DNA sequence: TGTGCCAGCAGCGATAGACTAGCGGGTTACAATGAGCAGTTCTTC.

This chain uses TRBV3-1 (or the pseudogene TRBV3-2) with TRBJ1-4; D is perhaps TRBD1 (6 bases). Trimming removed 0 bases at V and 10 bases at J, with 18 bases between. The CDR3 consists of 16 residues. Germline CDR1 LGHDT, CDR2 YNNKEL (reference sequence). DNA of the CDR3: TGTGCCAGCAGCCAAGATCCGGGACATCTGACGGGAAAACTGTTTTTT. This encodes CASSQDPGHLTGKLFF.

This chain uses TRBV30 with TRBJ1-6; a weak D match, TRBD1 (6 bases). The V end was cut by 3 bases, the J end by 7 bases, with 13 bases between. The germline V gene has CDR1 GTSNPN and CDR2 SVGIG (reference sequence). The CDR3 has 14 residues. CDR3 nucleotide sequence: TGTGCCTGGAGATCAACAGGGTCCAATTCACCCCTCCACTTT. It codes for CAWRSTGSNSPLHF.

The genes are TRBV30 and TRBJ1-6; no clear D gene. Germline V gene data show CDR1 as GTSNPN and CDR2 as SVGIG (reference sequence). This CDR3 region has 14 residues. Trimming stripped 4 bases from V and 7 bases from J, with 14 bases between. The CDR3, as DNA: TGTGCCTGGACCCACTCCCCCGGGAATTCACCCCTCCACTTT. This codes for CAWTHSPGNSPLHF.

V and J are TRBV7-8 and TRBJ1-1; TRBD1 matches 8 bases. The trim removed 5 bases at V and 1 base at J, leaving 3 bases unmatched. The CDR3 length is 14 residues. Germline V gene lookup returns CDR1 SGHVS and CDR2 FQNEAQ. The CDR3 protein is CASSIQGGNTEAFF. CDR3 nucleotides: TGTGCCAGCAGCATACAGGGGGGGAACACTGAAGCTTTCTTT.